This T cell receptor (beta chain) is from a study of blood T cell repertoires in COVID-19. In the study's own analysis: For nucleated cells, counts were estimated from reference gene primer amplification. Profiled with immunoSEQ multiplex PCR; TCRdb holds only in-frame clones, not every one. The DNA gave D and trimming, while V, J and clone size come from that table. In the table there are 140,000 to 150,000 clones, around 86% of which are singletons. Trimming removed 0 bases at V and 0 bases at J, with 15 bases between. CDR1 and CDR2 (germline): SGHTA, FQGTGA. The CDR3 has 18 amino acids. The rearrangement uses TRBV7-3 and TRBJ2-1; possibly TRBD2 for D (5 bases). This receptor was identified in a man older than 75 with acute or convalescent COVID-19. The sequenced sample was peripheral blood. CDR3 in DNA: TGTGCCAGCAGCTTAACGTCGACGGGTAGCGCCTCCTACAATGAGCAGTTCTTC. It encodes CASSLTSTGSASYNEQFF.